The rows below give T cell receptor beta chains drawn from one sample of a study of vaccination and CD4 T cells after COVID-19. TCRdb passed the PCR reads through MiXCR, listing each CDR3 protein once. The sample lists 6,000 to 7,500 distinct CDR3 sequences; around 37% were seen once. Antigens for these TCRs are unknown. What was sequenced was CD4+ T cells from blood, cultured in vitro. These receptors were taken from a human donor in good health. CDR3s include the opening cysteine and the closing phenylalanine or tryptophan. A D gene is named only where the DNA matches it firmly. Clone sizes are given selectively: once, few, many, or a class where the clone is expanded.

cdr3_aa: CSGETGGGYTF
cdr3_nt: TGCAGCGGTGAGACAGGGGGAGGCTACACCTTC
v_call: TRBV29-1
clone_size: few
j_call: TRBJ1-2
d_call: TRBD1

cdr3_aa: CASSSVQVNYGYTF
cdr3_nt: TGTGCCAGCAGTTCCGTCCAAGTAAACTATGGCTACACCTTC
v_call: TRBV6-5
clone_size: NA
j_call: TRBJ1-2
d_call: NA

cdr3_aa: CASSPGRMNTEAFF
cdr3_nt: TGTGCCAGCTCACCGGGCAGAATGAACACTGAAGCTTTCTTT
v_call: TRBV18
clone_size: NA
j_call: TRBJ1-1
d_call: NA

cdr3_aa: CATRIPELAGGETQYF
cdr3_nt: TGTGCCACTCGAATTCCGGAACTAGCGGGAGGGGAGACCCAGTACTTC
v_call: TRBV15
clone_size: NA
j_call: TRBJ2-5
d_call: TRBD2

cdr3_aa: CASSFGAAPRTEAFF
cdr3_nt: TGTGCCAGCAGCTTCGGGGCCGCCCCCAGAACTGAAGCTTTCTTT
v_call: TRBV7-8
clone_size: few
j_call: TRBJ1-1
d_call: NA

cdr3_aa: CSAPDRRRGDEQFF
cdr3_nt: TGCAGTGCCCCGGACAGACGCCGGGGCGATGAGCAGTTCTTC
v_call: TRBV20-1
clone_size: NA
j_call: TRBJ2-1
d_call: NA

cdr3_aa: CASSLGWSGATDTQYF
cdr3_nt: TGTGCCAGCAGCTTAGGATGGTCCGGGGCTACAGATACGCAGTATTTT
v_call: TRBV11-3
clone_size: NA
j_call: TRBJ2-3
d_call: NA

cdr3_aa: CASSLSPVLNTEAFF
cdr3_nt: TGTGCCAGCAGCTTGAGTCCGGTGTTGAACACTGAAGCTTTCTTT
v_call: TRBV5-6
clone_size: NA
j_call: TRBJ1-1
d_call: NA

cdr3_aa: CAISESPVPYEQYF
cdr3_nt: TGTGCCATCAGTGAGTCGCCAGTACCCTACGAGCAGTACTTC
v_call: TRBV10-3
clone_size: NA
j_call: TRBJ2-7
d_call: NA

cdr3_aa: CASSSGWHEQYF
cdr3_nt: TGTGCCAGCAGCTCGGGGTGGCACGAGCAGTACTTC
v_call: TRBV28
clone_size: once
j_call: TRBJ2-7
d_call: NA

cdr3_aa: CASSPTGGRDTGELFF
cdr3_nt: TGCGCCAGCAGCCCTACAGGGGGCCGGGACACCGGGGAGCTGTTTTTT
v_call: TRBV4-1
clone_size: few
j_call: TRBJ2-2
d_call: TRBD1

cdr3_aa: CASSPQLDTQYF
cdr3_nt: TGTGCCAGCTCACCACAGCTGGATACGCAGTATTTT
v_call: TRBV18
clone_size: few
j_call: TRBJ2-3
d_call: NA

cdr3_aa: CASTTSETQYF
cdr3_nt: TGTGCCAGCACGACCTCGGAGACCCAGTACTTC
v_call: TRBV7-9
clone_size: NA
j_call: TRBJ2-5
d_call: NA

cdr3_aa: CASSHRDYSDTQYF
cdr3_nt: TGTGCCAGCAGCCACCGGGACTATTCTGATACGCAGTATTTT
v_call: TRBV14
clone_size: NA
j_call: TRBJ2-3
d_call: TRBD2

cdr3_aa: CSARVPGTYEQYF
cdr3_nt: TGCAGTGCTAGAGTACCGGGGACCTACGAGCAGTACTTC
v_call: TRBV20-1
clone_size: NA
j_call: TRBJ2-7
d_call: NA

cdr3_aa: CSAREVTGLYNSPLHF
cdr3_nt: TGCAGTGCTAGAGAGGTGACAGGGCTGTATAATTCACCCCTCCACTTT
v_call: TRBV20-1
clone_size: few
j_call: TRBJ1-6
d_call: TRBD1